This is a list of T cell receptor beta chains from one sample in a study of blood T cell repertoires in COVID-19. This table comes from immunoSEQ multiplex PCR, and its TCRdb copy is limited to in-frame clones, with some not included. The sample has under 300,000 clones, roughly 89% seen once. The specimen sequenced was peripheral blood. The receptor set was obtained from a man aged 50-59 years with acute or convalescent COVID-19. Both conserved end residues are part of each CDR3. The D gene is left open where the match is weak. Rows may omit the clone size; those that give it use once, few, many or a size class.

TGTGCCAGCAGCTTAGGAGGGCGGGGGCGGAGAGGTGAAGCTTTCTTT CASSLGGRGRRGEAFF TRBJ1-1 TRBV11-3 once .
TGTGCCAGCAGCCCCCGTACGAGGTCAGGTCCGACTACCAACACTGAAGCTTTCTTT CASSPRTRSGPTTNTEAFF TRBJ1-1 TRBV3-1/TRBV3-2 . .
TGTGCTAGCAGCCCCCGTGTTGGGTCGCGGGAGGAGACCCAGTACTTC CASSPRVGSREETQYF TRBJ2-5 TRBV7-7 . TRBD2
TGTGCCAGCAGCTTAGCATTTTCCGGGGAGCCCCAGCATTTT CASSLAFSGEPQHF TRBJ1-5 TRBV7-8 . .
TGTGCCAGCAGACAATTGGCCGCCGGGGAGCTGTTTTTT CASRQLAAGELFF TRBJ2-2 TRBV6-5 . .
TGTGCCAGCGAGGAGCTAAGGGGGCTCTATGGCTACACCTTC CASEELRGLYGYTF TRBJ1-2 TRBV2 . TRBD1
TGTGCCAGCAGTCGCCGGACAGGGGGTTACGAGCAGTACTTC CASSRRTGGYEQYF TRBJ2-7 TRBV27 . TRBD1
TGCGCCAGCAGCTTGGTATCGGCCCCGGGAACTGGAAACACCATATATTTT CASSLVSAPGTGNTIYF TRBJ1-3 TRBV5-1 . .
TGTGCCAGCAGCCCCCCTGGTGGGGGGGGAGATACGCAGTATTTT CASSPPGGGGDTQYF TRBJ2-3 TRBV7-3 . TRBD2
TGCGCCAGCAGCCCTAGCTACGAGCAGTACTTC CASSPSYEQYF TRBJ2-7 TRBV10-2 once .
TGCAGCGTTGAACGAGACTACAGTACCGGGGAGCTGTTTTTT CSVERDYSTGELFF TRBJ2-2 TRBV29-1 . .
TGTGCCAGCAGTCCCTTGTCCGGACTGTACCAAGAGACCCAGTACTTC CASSPLSGLYQETQYF TRBJ2-5 TRBV27 . .
TGTGCCAGCAGCTTATTCGGGACTCGGGTGAACACTGAAGCTTTCTTT CASSLFGTRVNTEAFF TRBJ1-1 TRBV7-9 once .
TGTGCCAGCTCACCCGGACTAGCGGGGAACACCGGGGAGCTGTTTTTT CASSPGLAGNTGELFF TRBJ2-2 TRBV18 . TRBD2
TGTGCCAGCAGTGAACAGGGGAAGGCCTACGAGCAGTACTTC CASSEQGKAYEQYF TRBJ2-7 TRBV2 . .
TGTGCCAGCAGCGACTGGGACAGGGACTATGGCTACACCTTC CASSDWDRDYGYTF TRBJ1-2 TRBV7-6 . TRBD1
TGTGCCAGCAGTTACAGTGGTGACAGTCCCTACGAGCAGTACTTC CASSYSGDSPYEQYF TRBJ2-7 TRBV6-2/TRBV6-3 . .
TGTGCCAGCAGCCCCCGACTAGCGGGGGTTTACGAGCAGTACTTC CASSPRLAGVYEQYF TRBJ2-7 TRBV13 . TRBD2
TGTGCCAGCAGCCAAGAGTCGGGGAGTTTCTTT CASSQESGSFF TRBJ1-1 TRBV3-1/TRBV3-2 . .
TGCGCCAGCGGACTTGGGGACAGGAGCGCAGATACGCAGTATTTT CASGLGDRSADTQYF TRBJ2-3 TRBV5-1 . TRBD1
TGCAGCGTTCCCGGAATGGGTGGACAAGCTGAAGCTTTCTTT CSVPGMGGQAEAFF TRBJ1-1 TRBV29-1 . .
TGCGCCAGCAGCCCCCGGACAGGGGGGACCGGGGAGCTGTTTTTT CASSPRTGGTGELFF TRBJ2-2 TRBV5-1 . TRBD1
TGTGCCAGTAGTATGGGGGGCAGGGGGCCGGGTGAAGCTTTCTTT CASSMGGRGPGEAFF TRBJ1-1 TRBV19 . TRBD1
TGTGCCAGCAGCCCGCCTGGGGCGGGGCCCTACGAGCAGTACTTC CASSPPGAGPYEQYF TRBJ2-7 TRBV7-9 . .
TGTGCCAGCTCACCAGAACAGGGCGCAACTAATGAAAAACTGTTTTTT CASSPEQGATNEKLFF TRBJ1-4 TRBV18 . .
TGCAGCGTGGGGGACAGGGGGCAGTCAGATACGCAGTATTTT CSVGDRGQSDTQYF TRBJ2-3 TRBV29-1 . TRBD1
TGTGCCAGTAGTCTACAGGTTAGGGACACTGAAGCTTTCTTT CASSLQVRDTEAFF TRBJ1-1 TRBV19 few .
TGTGCCAGCAGCTGGGGACTAGCGGGGGGAGATACGCAGTATTTT CASSWGLAGGDTQYF TRBJ2-3 TRBV7-2 . TRBD2
TGCGCCAGCAGCCAGAGGTTACAGGGGGAGAACACTGAAGCTTTCTTT CASSQRLQGENTEAFF TRBJ1-1 TRBV4-1 . TRBD1
TGTGCCAGCAGGTCCGGGACAGCCTTCTCTGGAAACACCATATATTTT CASRSGTAFSGNTIYF TRBJ1-3 TRBV2 . TRBD1
TGTGCCGGACTACATATGGGCGGGGAATTCGGGCAGTACTTC CAGLHMGGEFGQYF TRBJ2-7 TRBV19 . .
TGTGCCAGCAGCTTAACGGGACAGGGTCTTGAGCAGTTCTTC CASSLTGQGLEQFF TRBJ2-1 TRBV7-8 . TRBD1
TGTGCCAGCTCACCTGGACTGGAAGAGACCCAGTACTTC CASSPGLEETQYF TRBJ2-5 TRBV18 . .
TGCGCCAGCAGCCAATACACCGGGACAGGGATTTACGAGCAGTACTTC CASSQYTGTGIYEQYF TRBJ2-7 TRBV4-1 once TRBD1